Presented here are 25 T cell receptor beta chains from one specimen sequenced in a study of shared T cell receptors in the human thymus. Here immunoSEQ multiplex PCR was the method, and the copy in TCRdb shows in-frame clones only, minus some. The repertoire includes 500,000 to 850,000 clones, approximately 89% of them detected once, and 0.009% to 0.0095% sits in the top ten. These data are also associated with another study on human thymus T cells.

Specimen: thymocytes. These TCRs come from a boy in the first two years of life with a congenital heart defect.

This chain joins TRBV4-3 and TRBJ2-3, with D possibly being TRBD1 (6 bases). The CDR3 covers 15 residues. V dropped 0 bases and J dropped 4 bases, with 11 bases sitting between them. In germline, CDR1 is LGHNA, CDR2 YSLEER. The CDR3 sequence is CASSQEGAWADTQYF. CDR3 DNA sequence: TGCGCCAGCAGCCAAGAGGGGGCCTGGGCAGATACGCAGTATTTT.

The chain joins TRBV28 to TRBJ1-5, with a tentative D call TRBD1 (5 bases). Trimming left V 7 bases short and J 5 bases short, with 18 bases between. There are 15 residues in the CDR3. The V gene's germline CDR1 is MDHEN and CDR2 SYDVKM. DNA of the CDR3: TGTGCCAGCACTCTAAATGCAGGGTCCGATCAGCCCCAGCATTTT. Its protein is CASTLNAGSDQPQHF.

This clone was observed a few times. This chain links TRBV11-2 with TRBJ2-7; D remains ambiguous. This CDR3 comprises 12 residues. V was shortened by 3 bases and J by 6 bases, with 9 bases between the two germline ends. Germline V gives CDR1 SGHAT, CDR2 FQNNGV. The CDR3 here is CASSFEVGEQYF. The CDR3 DNA sequence: TGTGCCAGCAGCTTCGAGGTAGGCGAGCAGTACTTC.

J is TRBJ2-5 and V is TRBV5-4; D gene unclear. There are 13 residues in the CDR3. CDR1 is SGHNT, CDR2 YYREEE, per germline (reference sequence). V was cut by 1 base and J by 5 bases, with 9 bases left in between. The CDR3 nucleotides read TGTGCCAGCAGCTTGACGAGTGCGGAGACCCAGTACTTC. The encoded protein is CASSLTSAETQYF.

The gene calls are TRBV4-2 and TRBJ1-2, with D perhaps TRBD1 (5 bases). Deletions cut 1 base from V and 8 bases from J, with 17 bases between. Germline values: CDR1 LGHNA, CDR2 YNFKEQ. The CDR3 consists of 15 residues. CDR3 loop: CASSQGKGRGGGYTF. In DNA, the CDR3 is TGTGCCAGCAGCCAAGGAAAGGGAAGGGGAGGCGGCTACACCTTC.

The chain links TRBV10-3 to TRBJ2-3; 9 bases map to TRBD1. V lost 6 bases, J lost 2 bases, and 6 bases stayed unmatched. Germline-derived CDR1 and CDR2 are ENHRY and SYGVKD. The CDR3 spans 15 residues. The CDR3 region is CAISRDRANTDTQYF. The DNA for the CDR3 is TGTGCCATCAGCAGGGACAGGGCAAACACAGATACGCAGTATTTT.

This clone was detected once. The CDR3 nucleotides are TGCGCCAGCAGCCCCAGATGGGGGAGGTCCTTACCCTACGAGCAGTACTTC. As protein: CASSPRWGRSLPYEQYF. This sequence joins TRBV23-1 and TRBJ2-7, with D maybe TRBD2 (6 bases). TRBV23-1 is given ORF status, its function remaining uncertain. The CDR3 is made up of 17 amino acids. V gave up 6 bases and J gave up 2 bases, with 23 bases separating them.

The chain recombines TRBV4-1 with TRBJ2-5, with D perhaps matching TRBD1 (6 bases). V was cut by 2 bases and J by 5 bases, with 15 bases left in between. This CDR3 spans 15 amino acids. CDR1 MGHRA and CDR2 YSYEKL come from the germline V gene. The CDR3 DNA reads TGCGCCAGCAGCCAACCCGACAGGTTCGGGGAGACCCAGTACTTC. Residues: CASSQPDRFGETQYF.

The V and J genes are TRBV27 and TRBJ2-2; D might be TRBD2 (5 bases). This CDR3 region has 12 residues. Germline V gives CDR1 MNHEY, CDR2 SMNVEV (reference sequence). V was cut by 6 bases and J by 6 bases, with 8 bases left in between. The CDR3 here is CASSTRSGELFF. The CDR3 bases are TGTGCCAGCAGCACTAGGTCCGGGGAGCTGTTTTTT.

The chain employs TRBV28 and TRBJ2-7, with 7 bases aligning to TRBD2. V shed 5 bases, J shed 3 bases, and the junction held 7 bases outside the gene matches. The CDR3 has 14 amino acids. Germline values: CDR1 MDHEN, CDR2 SYDVKM. Written as DNA, the CDR3 is TGTGCCAGCAGTCCCCGAGGACTAGTCTACGAGCAGTACTTC. Protein product: CASSPRGLVYEQYF.

This chain connects TRBV4-3 to TRBJ2-5, with 8 bases lining up with TRBD1. Looked up from germline, CDR1 is LGHNA and CDR2 is YSLEER. J gave up 3 bases and V 0 bases, and 9 bases lay outside the gene matches. The CDR3 length is 17 residues. The CDR3 protein is CASSQESGGLGKETQYF. In DNA form, the CDR3 reads TGCGCCAGCAGCCAAGAGTCAGGGGGCTTGGGTAAAGAGACCCAGTACTTC.

V and J are TRBV7-2 and TRBJ2-7; TRBD1 agrees at 7 bases. V trimming: 0 bases; J trimming: 3 bases; junction bases outside the gene matches: 5. The CDR3 covers 15 residues. Looked up from germline, CDR1 is SGHTA and CDR2 is FQGNSA. CDR3 sequence reads: CASSLAGPGGYEQYF. Here the CDR3 DNA reads TGTGCCAGCAGCTTAGCAGGGCCAGGGGGCTACGAGCAGTACTTC.

The V call is TRBV2, the J call TRBJ2-3, with 7 bases that match TRBD2. CDR1 is SNHLY, CDR2 FYNNEI, per germline. This CDR3 is 14 amino acids long. The J segment lost 6 bases and the V segment lost 6 bases, leaving 9 bases of the junction unmatched. Here the CDR3 DNA reads TGTGCCAGCAGAGGACTAGATGCGGTGGATACGCAGTATTTT. This codes for CASRGLDAVDTQYF.

Concerning this clone itself: One end of the junction fails to match germline, which may point to a read error. This chain links TRBV7-7 with TRBJ2-2, with 8 bases fitting TRBD2. In germline, CDR1 is SSHAT, CDR2 FNYEAQ (reference sequence). This CDR3 is 17 amino acids long. The chain's CDR3 is CASSLTVGTSITGELFF. The DNA of the CDR3 is TGTGCTAGCAGCTTAACAGTTGGGACTAGTATCACCGGGGAGCTGTTTTTT.

This chain connects TRBV12-5 to TRBJ1-5; TRBD1 is a possible D gene (5 bases). V dropped 3 bases and J dropped 0 bases, with 18 bases sitting between them. Germline V lookup: CDR1 LGHNT, CDR2 FRNRAP. There are 18 residues in the CDR3. The CDR3 protein is CASGLVEGAPNSNQPQHF. For the CDR3, the DNA is TGTGCTAGTGGTTTAGTGGAAGGGGCCCCGAATAGCAATCAGCCCCAGCATTTT.

This chain connects TRBV2 to TRBJ1-6, with 9 bases identical to TRBD1. V shed 0 bases, J shed 0 bases, and the junction held 6 bases outside the gene matches. The germline CDR1 and CDR2 sequences are SNHLY and FYNNEI. This CDR3 contains 19 residues. The CDR3 nucleotides are TGTGCCAGCAGTGAAGCGAGAACAGGGGGCTTCTCCTATAATTCACCCCTCCACTTT. Amino acid sequence: CASSEARTGGFSYNSPLHF. The variable domain in full, with the rest retrieved from reference TRBV2 and TRBJ1-6, is EPEVTQTPSHQVTQMGQEVILRCVPISNHLYFYWYRQILGQKVEFLVSFYNNEISEKSEIFDDQFSVERPDGSNFTLKIRSTKLEDSAMYFCASSEARTGGFSYNSPLHFGNGTRLTVT.

This CDR3 reads CTSSLLGGKKLFF. The CDR3 DNA sequence: TGCACCAGCAGCCTCCTGGGCGGGAAAAAACTGTTTTTT. This chain uses TRBV1 with TRBJ1-4. TRBV1 is a documented pseudogene. CDR3 size: 13 residues.

This clone was counted only a few times. This chain uses TRBV5-5 with TRBJ2-1; 10 bases are shared with TRBD2. V trimming: 4 bases; J trimming: 7 bases; junction bases outside the gene matches: 8. CDR3 length: 15 amino acids. Germline lookup yields CDR1 SGHKS and CDR2 YYEKEE (reference sequence). The chain's CDR3 is CASSGTPTSGNEQFF. CDR3 in DNA: TGTGCCAGCAGCGGTACCCCGACTAGCGGGAATGAGCAGTTCTTC.

The rearrangement joins TRBV28 to TRBJ2-1; D might be TRBD1 (6 bases). The CDR3 is 16 amino acids. From germline, CDR1 is MDHEN and CDR2 SYDVKM. V was pared by 5 bases and J by 2 bases, with 16 bases between. CDR3 loop: CASSGPDRLTYNEQFF. In DNA, the CDR3 is TGTGCCAGCAGTGGCCCCGACAGGCTAACCTACAATGAGCAGTTCTTC.

The rearrangement links TRBV4-3 to TRBJ2-7, with D possibly TRBD1 on 6 matching bases. CDR3 length: 15 residues. Trimming left V 3 bases short and J 3 bases short, with 15 bases between. From germline, CDR1 is LGHNA and CDR2 YSLEER. CDR3 protein: CASSHDRDKHYEQYF. For the CDR3, the DNA is TGCGCCAGCAGCCACGACCGGGACAAACACTACGAGCAGTACTTC.

This clone was counted between two and nine times. DNA for the CDR3: TGTGCCAGCAGTTTAGGGTGGCGGGGGGTCCACAAAAACATTCAGTACTTC. This sequence encodes CASSLGWRGVHKNIQYF. The V call is TRBV28, the J call TRBJ2-4; 8 nucleotides agree with TRBD2. Germline assignment: CDR1 MDHEN and CDR2 SYDVKM. The CDR3 is made up of 17 amino acids. V shed 2 bases, J shed 3 bases, and the junction held 9 bases outside the gene matches.

This clone was detected only a few times. V usage is TRBV29-1 and J usage is TRBJ1-1; D remains unclear. The CDR3 covers 11 residues. Trimming took 6 bases from V and 1 from J, leaving 6 bases between them. Germline V CDR1 and CDR2: SQVTM, ANQGSEA. CDR3 amino acids: CSVTGNTEAFF. DNA of the CDR3: TGCAGCGTCACCGGGAACACTGAAGCTTTCTTT.

The V call is TRBV15, the J call TRBJ2-7; possible D gene TRBD2, 5 bases. Germline assignment: CDR1 LNHNV and CDR2 YYDKDF (reference sequence). CDR3 length: 16 amino acids. V gave up 0 bases and J gave up 3 bases, with 15 bases separating them. The CDR3 sequence is CATSREPGGLGYEQYF. The DNA of the CDR3 is TGTGCCACCAGCAGAGAGCCTGGAGGCTTAGGCTACGAGCAGTACTTC.

This clone was counted a few times. J is TRBJ1-1 and V is TRBV5-1; D is perhaps TRBD1 (6 bases). V was trimmed by 0 bases and J by 0 bases, leaving 9 bases between them. Germline loops: CDR1 SGHRS, CDR2 YFSETQ. The CDR3 runs to 15 residues. CDR3 coding DNA: TGCGCCAGCAGCTTGGTACAGGGACTGAACACTGAAGCTTTCTTT. The encoded protein is CASSLVQGLNTEAFF.

The chain couples TRBV27 to TRBJ2-7; TRBD1 is a possible D gene (6 bases). The germline CDR1 and CDR2 sequences are MNHEY and SMNVEV (reference sequence). The germline V and J ends were trimmed by 3 bases and 5 bases, with 11 bases remaining between them. The CDR3 spans 13 residues. CDR3 DNA: TGTGCCAGCAGTTTGTCAGGGGATGACGAGCAGTACTTC. As protein: CASSLSGDDEQYF.